Sequencing of this T cell receptor (beta chain) was carried out in a study of CD8+ T cells in alopecia areata. For the study at large: Treated patients received oral tofacitinib, 5 to 10 mg twice daily.

General study points: Scalp data also include sequences from resident alphabeta T cells of normal skin.

Note on this clone: Its antigen is not known.

Trimming at V came to 7 bases and at J to 7 bases, leaving 8 bases not matched to a gene. Germline V gene lookup returns CDR1 MNHEY and CDR2 SMNVEV (reference sequence). CDR3 length: 13 residues. Extracted from the samples, RNA was reverse transcribed into cDNA to serve as the sequencing template. Sequencing was performed with immunoSEQ multiplex PCR; in TCRdb, only in-frame clones are kept and a portion is missing. The data contain 220,000 or so clones, more than 45% of them singletons. The V gene is TRBV27, the J gene TRBJ2-7, with TRBD2 matching over 9 bases. The source material was CD4+ T cells sorted from blood, sampled at week 0. This sequence was found in a human donor with alopecia areata. The CDR3 coding sequence is TGTGCCAGCACCGGGACTAGCAAAGAAGAGCAGTACTTC. The encoded protein is CASTGTSKEEQYF.